This TCR beta chain was sequenced during a study of blood T cells in healthy people across ages (dated by TCRdb to between 2015 and 2017). For context, the study as a whole: In model experiments, roughly one uniquely barcoded TCR beta cDNA molecule per two T cells was captured by template switching. Using deep sequencing normalized with unique cDNA molecular identifiers, the study measured how TCR beta repertoire diversity changes with age. The donors were divided into four age groups: young (average around 17 years), middle-aged (approximately 39), aged (around 59) and long-lived (about 84). Donors of different ages were randomly distributed across sequencing lanes to avoid experimental bias. The study analyzed two additional independent replicas of 1 million unique cDNA reads from the same blood draw for two donors, one aged 18 to 30 and one aged 80 or older.

Systemically healthy Caucasian individuals from Russia, roughly 40 in total and aged roughly 6 to 100 years, were included as donors. Ten milliliters of peripheral blood were collected from each donor into EDTA-treated Vacutainer tubes. Ficoll-Paque density-gradient centrifugation was used to isolate PBMCs, with at least 6.5 million per sample. Total RNA was extracted from PBMCs with Trizol reagent, with at least 6 micrograms obtained per sample. For every donor, an aliquot of PBMCs went through flow cytometry to measure the percentages of naive CD45RAhigh/CD27high T cells. The table lists this clonotype with a few counts. Which antigen it targets is not known. Nothing much larger sits one base from this clone, and base qualities are not available. Library construction relied on 5' RACE. The reads were generated on an Illumina HiSeq 2500. A second about 7 to 11 cycle PCR used a sample-barcoded 5' primer and a J-beta primer mix. A template-switch 5' adaptor carrying 12 random nucleotides introduced a unique molecular identifier onto each TCR beta cDNA molecule. Each sample yielded at least 2.5 million CDR3-containing paired-end reads. All of the RNA was converted into first-strand cDNA using the Mint cDNA synthesis kit, with a TRBC-specific oligonucleotide serving as the primer. Following uracil-DNA glycosylase treatment, all cDNA underwent a first 18-cycle PCR with the universal primers M1SS and BC2_uni_R. The paper's processing steps were these. Each sample was normalized by randomly selecting 1 million high-quality reads, each carrying a distinct molecular identifier. Reads with shared molecular identifiers were discarded instead of being binned into consensus sequences. MiTCR, set to a Q25 quality threshold and the strictest error-elimination algorithm, was used for CDR3 identification, clonotype clustering and error correction. A nonparametric unseen species model with Euler transformation was used to estimate a lower bound on total TCR beta diversity. The raw public reads went through TCRdb reprocessing: fastp at Q25, MiXCR clone calling, in-frame beta chains kept. All rows with the same CDR3 protein become a single entry with the most common DNA and genes. The V and J calls follow TCRdb's processing rather than the paper's. The sample table shows 780,000 or so distinct CDR3 sequences, and 56% are seen once. The ten largest clones add up to 20% to 30% of the sample.

Points the paper makes about the study in general: Because donor CMV infection status was unknown, age-related changes in expanded clonotypes were potentially confounded. Estimates of total diversity from one million sequenced T cells were regarded as lower bounds and underestimates. Conclusive comparison of naive and antigen-experienced compartments was prevented by the profiling of bulk unsorted PBMCs. As age increased, observed TCR beta diversity per million T cells dropped in a roughly linear way, and a significant reduction was already evident by age approximately 40. Compared with the aged group, more naive CD4+ T cells, fewer expanded clones and increased TCR diversity were shown by the long-lived group, suggesting age selection. The percentage of naive T cells measured by flow cytometry correlated strongly with observed TCR beta diversity.

Sequenced input: blood. The clonotype was recovered from a man aged 40-55 years in good health.

CDR3 reads: CASSQTSGTVYNEQFF. The nucleotides read TGCGCCAGCAGCCAAACTAGCGGGACCGTATACAATGAGCAGTTCTTC. The receptor chain draws on TRBV4-1 and TRBJ2-1; the central 10 bases match TRBD2. The CDR3, from cysteine to phenylalanine, totals 16 residues. This entry keeps only the CDR3 DNA: 48 bases, framed from base 1. From V the trimming removes 2 bases and from J it removes 4 bases, while the gene matches leave 5 bases of the junction unaccounted for. Sequences MGHRA (CDR1) and YSYEKL (CDR2) are obtained from the germline V gene.